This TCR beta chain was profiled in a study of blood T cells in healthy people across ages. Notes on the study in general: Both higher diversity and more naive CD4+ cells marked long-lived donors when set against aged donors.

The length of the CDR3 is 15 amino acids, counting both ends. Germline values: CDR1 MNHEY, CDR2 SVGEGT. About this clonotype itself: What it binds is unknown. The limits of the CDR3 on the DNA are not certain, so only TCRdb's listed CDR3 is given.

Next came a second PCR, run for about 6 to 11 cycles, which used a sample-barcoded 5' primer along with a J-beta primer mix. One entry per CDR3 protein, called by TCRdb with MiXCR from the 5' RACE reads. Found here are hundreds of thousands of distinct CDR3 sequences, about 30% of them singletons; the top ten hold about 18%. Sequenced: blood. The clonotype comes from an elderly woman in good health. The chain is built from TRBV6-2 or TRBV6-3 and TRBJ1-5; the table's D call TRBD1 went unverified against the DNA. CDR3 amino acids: CASSTSDRTGQPQHF.